This T cell receptor beta chain was recovered during a study of cytomegalovirus exposure and HLA in healthy donors. Points from the study as a whole: Presence/absence analyses assumed roughly uniform sequencing depth across donors, which may not hold.

60 Vbeta and 13 Jbeta primers were used in PCR. Using immunoSEQ multiplex PCR, the repertoire was profiled, and TCRdb retains in-frame clones only, with some absent. The data show fewer than 250,000 clones, more than 60% seen once. V dropped 1 base and J dropped 1 base, with 8 bases sitting between them. Germline CDR1 is LNHNV and CDR2 is YYDKDF (reference sequence). This CDR3 has 15 amino acids. As for this clone: The target antigen is unknown.

The chain joins TRBV15 to TRBJ2-1; no definite D call. The TCR was taken from a girl aged 2 to 10 in good health and CMV-seronegative. The sequencing input was PBMCs. The CDR3 DNA is TGTGCCACCAGCAGAGGGCTCACGTCCTACAATGAGCAGTTCTTC. This translates into CATSRGLTSYNEQFF.